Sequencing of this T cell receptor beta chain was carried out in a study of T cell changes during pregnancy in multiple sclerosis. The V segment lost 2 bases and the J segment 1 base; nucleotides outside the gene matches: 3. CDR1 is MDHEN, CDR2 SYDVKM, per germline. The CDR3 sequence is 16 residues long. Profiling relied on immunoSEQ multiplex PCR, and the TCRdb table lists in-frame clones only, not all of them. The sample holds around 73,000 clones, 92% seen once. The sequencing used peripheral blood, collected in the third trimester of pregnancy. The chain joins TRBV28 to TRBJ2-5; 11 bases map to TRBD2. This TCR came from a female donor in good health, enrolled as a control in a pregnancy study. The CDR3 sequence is CASSLAGLAGQETQYF. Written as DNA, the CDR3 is TGTGCCAGCAGTTTAGCTGGACTAGCGGGCCAAGAGACCCAGTACTTC.